The entry that follows covers one TCR beta chain sequence. Repertoires were generated with immunoSEQ multiplex PCR, while TCRdb's copy carries only in-frame clones and drops some. The top ten hold around 2.9% of the sample, which has 45,000 to 60,000 clones, roughly 95% seen once. The data stem from a study of technical replicates of blood from a handful of donors. The ends lost 10 bases at V and 5 bases at J; junction bases unmatched: 9. The CDR3 sequence is 14 residues long. Germline V gene lookup returns CDR1 MRHNA and CDR2 SNTAGT. V is TRBV6-4 and J is TRBJ2-1, with TRBD2 matching over 9 bases. The TCR sequence derives from a human donor in good health. Some clones in this sample may be carry-over from other donors' samples. Sequenced input: PBMCs. The chain's CDR3 is CATRRTSAHNEQFF. For the CDR3, the DNA is TGTGCCACCAGGAGGACTAGCGCCCACAATGAGCAGTTCTTC.